This T cell receptor (beta chain) was sequenced for a study of breast tumors, draining lymph nodes, adjacent tissues. Broader study findings: Luminal-like breast cancer showed significantly higher tumor–nontumor repertoire similarity than basal-like. That most tumor T cells come from lymph nodes remained unproven. Findings are consistent with lymph node origin and intratumoral expansion of most tumor T cells. Compared with lymph nodes, tumors were less diverse; compared with nontumor tissue, more.

TCRdb reprocessed the multiplex PCR reads with MiXCR, giving one entry per CDR3 protein. The data show under 150,000 distinct CDR3 sequences, 21% seen once. Samples came from axillary lymph nodes draining the breast cancer. The CDR3 is 16 residues long. After removal of 1 base from V and 1 base from J, the junction contained 2 bases not matched to a gene. Germline V lookup: CDR1 KGHDR, CDR2 SFDVKD. This clonotype was seen many times. Its antigen remains unknown. Material for sequencing was axillary lymph node tissue. The source is a female donor with breast cancer. Some clones in this sample may be carry-over from other donors' samples. The V call is TRBV24-1, the J call TRBJ1-5; 8 bases map to TRBD1. DNA for the CDR3: TGTGCCACCAGTGATTTTTACAGGGGGAGCAATCAGCCCCAGCATTTT. It codes for CATSDFYRGSNQPQHF.